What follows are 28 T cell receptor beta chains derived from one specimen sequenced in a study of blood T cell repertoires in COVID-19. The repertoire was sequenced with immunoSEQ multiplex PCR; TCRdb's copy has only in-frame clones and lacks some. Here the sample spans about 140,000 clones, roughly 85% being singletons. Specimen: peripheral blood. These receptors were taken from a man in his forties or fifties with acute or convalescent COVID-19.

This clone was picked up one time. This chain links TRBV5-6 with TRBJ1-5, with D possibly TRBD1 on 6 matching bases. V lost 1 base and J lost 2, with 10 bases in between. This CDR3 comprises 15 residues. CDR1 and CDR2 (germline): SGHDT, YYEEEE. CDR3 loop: CASSLWSGGNQPQHF. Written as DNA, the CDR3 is TGTGCCAGCAGCTTGTGGTCAGGGGGCAATCAGCCCCAGCATTTT.

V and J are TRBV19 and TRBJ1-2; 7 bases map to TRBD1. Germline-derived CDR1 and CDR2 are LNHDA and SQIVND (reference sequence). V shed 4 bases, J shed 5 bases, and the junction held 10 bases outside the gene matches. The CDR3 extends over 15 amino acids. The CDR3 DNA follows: TGTGCCAGTAGTACAACGATAAGGGGGCTTTATGGCTACACCTTC. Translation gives CASSTTIRGLYGYTF. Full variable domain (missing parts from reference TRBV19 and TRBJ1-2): DGGITQSPKYLFRKEGQNVTLSCEQNLNHDAMYWYRQDPGQGLRLIYYSQIVNDFQKGDIAEGYSVSREKKESFPLTVTSAQKNPTAFYLCASSTTIRGLYGYTFGSGTRLTVV.

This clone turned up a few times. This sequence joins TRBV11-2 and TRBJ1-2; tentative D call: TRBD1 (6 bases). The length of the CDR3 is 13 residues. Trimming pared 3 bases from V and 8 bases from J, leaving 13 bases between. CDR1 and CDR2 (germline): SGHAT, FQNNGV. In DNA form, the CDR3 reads TGTGCCAGCAGCTTTCCAGGGGCGCGGGGCTACACCTTC. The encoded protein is CASSFPGARGYTF. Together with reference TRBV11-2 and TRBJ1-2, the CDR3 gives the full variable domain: EAGVAQSPRYKIIEKRQSVAFWCNPISGHATLYWYQQILGQGPKLLIQFQNNGVVDDSQLPKDRFSAERLKGVDSTLKIQPAKLEDSAVYLCASSFPGARGYTFGSGTRLTVV.

In DNA, the CDR3 is TGTGCTAGTGGTTTGGTATTGGTGAAGGGAGGTGGCTACACCTTC. It yields the protein CASGLVLVKGGGYTF. This chain connects TRBV12-5 to TRBJ1-2, with D unclear. Per germline, CDR1 LGHNT and CDR2 FRNRAP. V was clipped by 0 bases and J by 7 bases, with 15 bases between them. The CDR3 is 15 residues long.

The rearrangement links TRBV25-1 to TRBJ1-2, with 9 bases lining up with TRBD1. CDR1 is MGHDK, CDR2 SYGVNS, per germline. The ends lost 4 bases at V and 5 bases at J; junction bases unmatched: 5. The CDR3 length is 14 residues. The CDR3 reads CASSVTGTGYGYTF. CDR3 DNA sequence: TGTGCCAGCAGTGTCACCGGGACAGGGTATGGCTACACCTTC.

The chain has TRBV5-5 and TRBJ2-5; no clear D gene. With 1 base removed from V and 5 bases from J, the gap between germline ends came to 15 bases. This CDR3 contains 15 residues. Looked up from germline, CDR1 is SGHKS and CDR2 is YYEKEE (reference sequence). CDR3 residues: CASSLNRPGRETQYF. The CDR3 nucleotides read TGTGCCAGCAGCTTGAATCGTCCCGGTCGGGAGACCCAGTACTTC.

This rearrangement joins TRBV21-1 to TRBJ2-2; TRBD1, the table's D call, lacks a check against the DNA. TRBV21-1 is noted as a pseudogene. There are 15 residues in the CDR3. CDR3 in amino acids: CASRRTGINTGELFF. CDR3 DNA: TGTGCCAGCAGAAGGACAGGTATAAACACCGGGGAGCTGTTTTTT.

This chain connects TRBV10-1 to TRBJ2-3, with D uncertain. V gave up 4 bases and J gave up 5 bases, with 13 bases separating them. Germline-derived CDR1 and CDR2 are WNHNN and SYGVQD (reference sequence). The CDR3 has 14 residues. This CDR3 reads CASSGALSGDTQYF. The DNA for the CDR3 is TGCGCCAGCAGTGGGGCCCTGTCCGGAGATACGCAGTATTTT.

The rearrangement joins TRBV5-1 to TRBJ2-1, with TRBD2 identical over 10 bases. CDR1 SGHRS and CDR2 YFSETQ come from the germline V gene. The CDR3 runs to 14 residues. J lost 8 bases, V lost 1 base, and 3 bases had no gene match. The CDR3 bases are TGCGCCAGCAGCTTGAGCCTAGCGGGAGATGAGCAGTTCTTC. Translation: CASSLSLAGDEQFF.

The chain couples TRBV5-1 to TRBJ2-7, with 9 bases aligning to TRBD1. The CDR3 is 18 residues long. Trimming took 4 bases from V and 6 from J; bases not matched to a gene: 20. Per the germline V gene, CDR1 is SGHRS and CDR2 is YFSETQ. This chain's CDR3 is CASSVSRDRVLSAGEQYF. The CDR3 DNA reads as TGCGCCAGCAGCGTATCCCGGGACAGGGTTCTTTCGGCGGGCGAGCAGTACTTC.

The CDR3 DNA reads as TGCAGCGTTGAGGGTTCGGGGGGTGGCTACACCTTC. Translating gives CSVEGSGGGYTF. This chain links TRBV29-1 with TRBJ1-2; D is possibly TRBD1 (5 bases). This CDR3 is built from 12 residues. The V end was cut by 3 bases, the J end by 7 bases, with 12 bases between. The germline CDR1 and CDR2 sequences are SQVTM and ANQGSEA.

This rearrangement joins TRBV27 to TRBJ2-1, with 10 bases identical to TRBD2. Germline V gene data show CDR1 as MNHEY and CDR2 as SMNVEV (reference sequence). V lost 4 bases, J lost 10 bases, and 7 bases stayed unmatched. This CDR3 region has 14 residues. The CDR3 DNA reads TGTGCCAGCAGTTCTGGACTAGCGGCAATGGAGCAGTTCTTC. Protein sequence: CASSSGLAAMEQFF.

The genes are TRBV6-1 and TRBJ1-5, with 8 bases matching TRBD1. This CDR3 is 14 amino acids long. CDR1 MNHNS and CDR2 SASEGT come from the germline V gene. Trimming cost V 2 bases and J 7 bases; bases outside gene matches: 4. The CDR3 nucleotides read TGTGCCAGCAGTGAATCAGGGGGCTGGCAGCCCCAGCATTTT. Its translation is CASSESGGWQPQHF.

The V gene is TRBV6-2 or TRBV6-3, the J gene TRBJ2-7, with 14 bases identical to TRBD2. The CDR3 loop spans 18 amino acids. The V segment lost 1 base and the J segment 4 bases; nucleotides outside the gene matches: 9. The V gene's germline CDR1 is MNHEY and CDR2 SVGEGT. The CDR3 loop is CASSYFRLAGGPEYEQYF. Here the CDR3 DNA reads TGTGCCAGCAGTTACTTTAGACTAGCGGGAGGGCCGGAATACGAGCAGTACTTC.

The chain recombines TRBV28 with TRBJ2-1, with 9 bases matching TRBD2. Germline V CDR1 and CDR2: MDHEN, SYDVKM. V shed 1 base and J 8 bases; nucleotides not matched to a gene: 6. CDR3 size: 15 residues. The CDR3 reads CASSLLAGVKDEQFF. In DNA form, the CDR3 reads TGTGCCAGCAGTTTATTAGCGGGAGTTAAGGATGAGCAGTTCTTC.

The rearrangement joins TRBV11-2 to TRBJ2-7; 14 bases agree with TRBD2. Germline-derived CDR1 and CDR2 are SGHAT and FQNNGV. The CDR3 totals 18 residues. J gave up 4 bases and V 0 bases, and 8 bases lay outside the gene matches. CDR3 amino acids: CASSLEYSGTSGSYEQYF. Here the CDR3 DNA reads TGTGCCAGCAGCTTAGAGTATAGTGGGACTAGCGGGAGTTACGAGCAGTACTTC.

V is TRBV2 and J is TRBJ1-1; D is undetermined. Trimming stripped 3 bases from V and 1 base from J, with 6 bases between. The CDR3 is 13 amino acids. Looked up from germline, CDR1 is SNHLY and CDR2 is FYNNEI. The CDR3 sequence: CASSDLENTEAFF. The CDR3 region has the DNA TGTGCCAGCAGTGATTTAGAGAACACTGAAGCTTTCTTT. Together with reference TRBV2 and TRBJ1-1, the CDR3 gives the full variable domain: EPEVTQTPSHQVTQMGQEVILRCVPISNHLYFYWYRQILGQKVEFLVSFYNNEISEKSEIFDDQFSVERPDGSNFTLKIRSTKLEDSAMYFCASSDLENTEAFFGQGTRLTVV.

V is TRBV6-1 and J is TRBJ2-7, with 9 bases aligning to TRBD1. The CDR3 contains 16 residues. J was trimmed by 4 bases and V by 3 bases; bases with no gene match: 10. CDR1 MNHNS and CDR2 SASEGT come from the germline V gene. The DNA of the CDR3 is TGTGCCAGCAGTGACACCGGGACAGGGAAAGAGTACGAGCAGTACTTC. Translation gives CASSDTGTGKEYEQYF.

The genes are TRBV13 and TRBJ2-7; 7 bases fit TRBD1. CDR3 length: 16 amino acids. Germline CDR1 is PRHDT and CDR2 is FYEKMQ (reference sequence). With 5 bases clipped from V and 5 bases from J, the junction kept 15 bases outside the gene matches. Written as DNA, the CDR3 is TGTGCCAGCAGCCGCGTCAGGGGGTACCCTAGGGACGAGCAGTACTTC. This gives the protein CASSRVRGYPRDEQYF.

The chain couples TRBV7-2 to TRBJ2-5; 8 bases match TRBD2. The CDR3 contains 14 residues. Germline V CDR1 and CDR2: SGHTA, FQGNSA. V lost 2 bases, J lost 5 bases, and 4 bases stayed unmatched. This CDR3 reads CASSLSGSRETQYF. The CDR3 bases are TGTGCCAGCAGCTTAAGCGGGAGTCGGGAGACCCAGTACTTC. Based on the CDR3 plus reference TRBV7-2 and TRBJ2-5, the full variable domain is GAGVSQSPSNKVTEKGKDVELRCDPISGHTALYWYRQSLGQGLEFLIYFQGNSAPDKSGLPSDRFSAERTGGSVSTLTIQRTQQEDSAVYLCASSLSGSRETQYFGPGTRLLVL.

CDR3: CASSDRVADTQYF. CDR3 in DNA: TGTGCCAGCAGTGACAGGGTTGCAGATACGCAGTATTTT. This chain connects TRBV2 to TRBJ2-3; D perhaps matches TRBD1 (5 bases). Germline lookup yields CDR1 SNHLY and CDR2 FYNNEI. The CDR3 runs to 13 residues. The V end was cut by 3 bases, the J end by 4 bases, with 8 bases between.

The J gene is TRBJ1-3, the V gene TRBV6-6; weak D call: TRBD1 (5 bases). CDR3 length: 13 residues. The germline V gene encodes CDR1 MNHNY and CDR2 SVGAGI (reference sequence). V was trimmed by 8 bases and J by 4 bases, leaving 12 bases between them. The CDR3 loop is CASSGPSGNTIYF. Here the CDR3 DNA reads TGTGCCAGCTCAGGGCCTTCGGGAAACACCATATATTTT.

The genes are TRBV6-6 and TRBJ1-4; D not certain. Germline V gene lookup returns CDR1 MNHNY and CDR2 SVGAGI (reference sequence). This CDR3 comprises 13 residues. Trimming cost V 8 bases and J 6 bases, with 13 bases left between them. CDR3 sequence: CASYRLSDEKLFF. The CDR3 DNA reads TGTGCCAGCTATCGTCTGTCCGATGAAAAACTGTTTTTT.

This chain's CDR3 is CASSPLGDIQYF. CDR3 sequence (DNA): TGTGCCAGCAGCCCCCTCGGGGACATTCAGTACTTC. This chain uses TRBV3-1 (or the pseudogene TRBV3-2) with TRBJ2-4, with a tentative D call TRBD2 (5 bases). This CDR3 is 12 amino acids long. Trimming took 4 bases from V and 8 from J, leaving 9 bases between them. Germline V CDR1 and CDR2: LGHDT, YNNKEL (reference sequence).

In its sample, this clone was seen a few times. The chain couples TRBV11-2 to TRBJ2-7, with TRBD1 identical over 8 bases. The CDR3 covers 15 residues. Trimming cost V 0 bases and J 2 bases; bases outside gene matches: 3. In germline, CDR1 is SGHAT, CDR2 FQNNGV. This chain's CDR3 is CASSLESGGTYEQYF. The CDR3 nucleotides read TGTGCCAGCAGCTTAGAATCAGGGGGCACCTACGAGCAGTACTTC.

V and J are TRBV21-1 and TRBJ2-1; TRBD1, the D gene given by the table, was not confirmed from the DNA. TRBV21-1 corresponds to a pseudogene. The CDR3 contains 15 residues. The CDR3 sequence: CASSDRTGDEDEQFF. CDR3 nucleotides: TGTGCCAGCAGCGACCGGACAGGGGATGAGGATGAGCAGTTCTTC.

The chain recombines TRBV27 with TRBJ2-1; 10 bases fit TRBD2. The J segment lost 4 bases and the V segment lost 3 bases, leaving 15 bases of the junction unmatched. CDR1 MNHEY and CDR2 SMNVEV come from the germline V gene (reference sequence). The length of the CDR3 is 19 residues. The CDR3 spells CASSLTSDLAGDLYNEQFF. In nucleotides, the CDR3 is TGTGCCAGCAGTTTGACCTCGGACCTAGCGGGAGATCTTTACAATGAGCAGTTCTTC.

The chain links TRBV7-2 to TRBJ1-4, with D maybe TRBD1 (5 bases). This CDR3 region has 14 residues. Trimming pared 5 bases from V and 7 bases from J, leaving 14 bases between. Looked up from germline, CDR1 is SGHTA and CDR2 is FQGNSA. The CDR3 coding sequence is TGTGCCAGCAGCCCGACCCGGGGGAGTGAAAAACTGTTTTTT. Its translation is CASSPTRGSEKLFF.